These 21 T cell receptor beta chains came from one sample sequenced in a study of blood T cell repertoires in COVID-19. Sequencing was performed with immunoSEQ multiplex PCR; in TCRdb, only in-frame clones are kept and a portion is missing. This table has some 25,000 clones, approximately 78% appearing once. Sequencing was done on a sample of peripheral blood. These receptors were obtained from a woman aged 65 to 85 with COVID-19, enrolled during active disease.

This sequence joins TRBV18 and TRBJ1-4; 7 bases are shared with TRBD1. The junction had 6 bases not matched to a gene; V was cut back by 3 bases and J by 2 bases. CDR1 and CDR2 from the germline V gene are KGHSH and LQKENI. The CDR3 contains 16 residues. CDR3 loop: CASSPDRERTNEKLFF. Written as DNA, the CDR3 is TGTGCCAGCTCACCTGACAGGGAAAGGACTAATGAAAAACTGTTTTTT. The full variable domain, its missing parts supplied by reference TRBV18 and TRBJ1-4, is NAGVMQNPRHLVRRRGQEARLRCSPMKGHSHVYWYRQLPEEGLKFMVYLQKENIIDESGMPKERFSAEFPKEGPSILRIQQVVRGDSAAYFCASSPDRERTNEKLFFGSGTQLSVL.

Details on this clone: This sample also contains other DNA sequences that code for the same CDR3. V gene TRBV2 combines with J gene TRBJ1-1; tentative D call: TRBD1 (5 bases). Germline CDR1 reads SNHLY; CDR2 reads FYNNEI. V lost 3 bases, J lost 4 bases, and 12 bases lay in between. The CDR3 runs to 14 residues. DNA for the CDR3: TGTGCCAGCAGTGACCCCCGGAGGGGCACTGAAGCTTTCTTT. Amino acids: CASSDPRRGTEAFF.

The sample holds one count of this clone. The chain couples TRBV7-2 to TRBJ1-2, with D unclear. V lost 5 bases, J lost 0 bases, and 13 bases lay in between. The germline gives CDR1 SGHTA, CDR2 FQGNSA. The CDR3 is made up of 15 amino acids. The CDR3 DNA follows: TGTGCCAGCAGCACTCGCCAGGTCTCTAACTATGGCTACACCTTC. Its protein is CASSTRQVSNYGYTF.

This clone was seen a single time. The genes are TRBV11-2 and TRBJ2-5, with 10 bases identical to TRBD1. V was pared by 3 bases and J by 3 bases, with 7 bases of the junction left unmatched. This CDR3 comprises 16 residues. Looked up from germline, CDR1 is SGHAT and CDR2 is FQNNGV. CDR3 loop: CASSFTGTGAKETQYF. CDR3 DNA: TGTGCCAGCAGCTTTACTGGGACAGGGGCGAAAGAGACCCAGTACTTC. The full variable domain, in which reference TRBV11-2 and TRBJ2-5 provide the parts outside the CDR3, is EAGVAQSPRYKIIEKRQSVAFWCNPISGHATLYWYQQILGQGPKLLIQFQNNGVVDDSQLPKDRFSAERLKGVDSTLKIQPAKLEDSAVYLCASSFTGTGAKETQYFGPGTRLLVL.

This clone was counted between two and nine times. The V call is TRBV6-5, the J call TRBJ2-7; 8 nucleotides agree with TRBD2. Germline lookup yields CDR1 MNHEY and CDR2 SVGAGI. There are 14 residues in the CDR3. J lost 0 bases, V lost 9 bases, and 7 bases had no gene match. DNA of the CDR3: TGTGCCAGTAAGCGCGGGAGGTCCTCCTACGAGCAGTACGTC. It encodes CASKRGRSSYEQYV.

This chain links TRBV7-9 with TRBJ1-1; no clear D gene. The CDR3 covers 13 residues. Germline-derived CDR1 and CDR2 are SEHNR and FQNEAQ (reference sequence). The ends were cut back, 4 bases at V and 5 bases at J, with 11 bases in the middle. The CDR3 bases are TGTGCCAGCAGCTCAGGAAGATCGACTGAAGCTTTCTTT. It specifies CASSSGRSTEAFF.

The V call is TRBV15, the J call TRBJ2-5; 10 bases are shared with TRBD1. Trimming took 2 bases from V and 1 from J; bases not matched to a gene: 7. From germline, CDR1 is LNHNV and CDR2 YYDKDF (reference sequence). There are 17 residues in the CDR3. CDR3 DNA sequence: TGTGCCACCAGCAGACCCACGGGGGACAGGGGCCAAGAGACCCAGTACTTC. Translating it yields CATSRPTGDRGQETQYF.

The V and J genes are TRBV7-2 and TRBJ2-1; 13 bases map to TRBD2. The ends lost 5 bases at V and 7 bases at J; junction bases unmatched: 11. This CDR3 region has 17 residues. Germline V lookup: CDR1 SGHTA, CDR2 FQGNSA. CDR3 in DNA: TGTGCCAGCAGCCAATGGGGCGGACTAGCGGGAGATAATGAGCAGTTCTTC. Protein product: CASSQWGGLAGDNEQFF.

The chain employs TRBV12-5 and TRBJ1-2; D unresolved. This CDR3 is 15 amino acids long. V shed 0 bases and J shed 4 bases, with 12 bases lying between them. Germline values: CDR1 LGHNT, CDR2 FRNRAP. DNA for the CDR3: TGTGCTAGTGGTTTGGTAGCCAGGCATTCCTATGGCTACACCTTC. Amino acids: CASGLVARHSYGYTF.

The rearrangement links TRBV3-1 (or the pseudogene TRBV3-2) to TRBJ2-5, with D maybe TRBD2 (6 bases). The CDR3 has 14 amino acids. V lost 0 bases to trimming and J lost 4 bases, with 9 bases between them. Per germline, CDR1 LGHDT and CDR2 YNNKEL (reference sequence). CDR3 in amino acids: CASSQEGLLETQYF. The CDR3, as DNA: TGTGCCAGCAGCCAAGAGGGACTTCTAGAGACCCAGTACTTC.

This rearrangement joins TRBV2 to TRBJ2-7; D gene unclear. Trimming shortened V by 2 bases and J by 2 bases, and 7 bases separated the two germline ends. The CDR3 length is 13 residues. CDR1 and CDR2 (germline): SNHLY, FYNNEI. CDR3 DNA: TGTGCCAGCAGTGAACCCTTTACCTACGAGCAGTACTTC. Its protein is CASSEPFTYEQYF.

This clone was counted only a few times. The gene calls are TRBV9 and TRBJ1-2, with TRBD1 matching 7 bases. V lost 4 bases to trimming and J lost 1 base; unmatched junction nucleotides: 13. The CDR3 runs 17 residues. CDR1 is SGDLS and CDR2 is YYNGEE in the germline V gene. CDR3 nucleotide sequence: TGTGCCAGCAGCCCCGGGACAGCCTGGCAGATTAACTATGGCTACACCTTC. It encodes CASSPGTAWQINYGYTF.

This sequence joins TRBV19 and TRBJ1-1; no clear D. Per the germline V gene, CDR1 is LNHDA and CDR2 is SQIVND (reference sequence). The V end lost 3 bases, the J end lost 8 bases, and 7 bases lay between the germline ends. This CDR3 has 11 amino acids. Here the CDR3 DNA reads TGTGCCAGTAGTATCGGAGGGGAAGCTTTCTTT. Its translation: CASSIGGEAFF.

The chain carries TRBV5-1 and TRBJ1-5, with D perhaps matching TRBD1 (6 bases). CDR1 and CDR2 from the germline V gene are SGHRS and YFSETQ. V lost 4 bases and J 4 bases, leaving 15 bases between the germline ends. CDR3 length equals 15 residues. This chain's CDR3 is CASSPRGGFNQPQHF. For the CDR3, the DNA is TGCGCCAGCAGCCCACGCGGGGGCTTTAATCAGCCCCAGCATTTT. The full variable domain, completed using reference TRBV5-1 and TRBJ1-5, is KAGVTQTPRYLIKTRGQQVTLSCSPISGHRSVSWYQQTPGQGLQFLFEYFSETQRNKGNFPGRFSGRQFSNSRSEMNVSTLELGDSALYLCASSPRGGFNQPQHFGDGTRLSIL.

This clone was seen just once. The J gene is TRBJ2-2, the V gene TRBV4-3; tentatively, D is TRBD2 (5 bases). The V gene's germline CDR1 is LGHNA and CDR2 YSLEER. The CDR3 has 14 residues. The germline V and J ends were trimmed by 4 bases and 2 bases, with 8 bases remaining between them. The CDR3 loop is CASSPGVNTGELFF. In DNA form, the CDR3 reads TGCGCCAGCAGCCCCGGGGTTAACACCGGGGAGCTGTTTTTT.

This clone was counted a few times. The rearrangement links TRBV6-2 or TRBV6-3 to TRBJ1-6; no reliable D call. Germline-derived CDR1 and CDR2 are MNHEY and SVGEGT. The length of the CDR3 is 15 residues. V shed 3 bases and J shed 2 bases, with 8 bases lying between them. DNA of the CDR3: TGTGCCAGCAGTTATGGGGAGACCTATAATTCACCCCTCCACTTT. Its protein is CASSYGETYNSPLHF.

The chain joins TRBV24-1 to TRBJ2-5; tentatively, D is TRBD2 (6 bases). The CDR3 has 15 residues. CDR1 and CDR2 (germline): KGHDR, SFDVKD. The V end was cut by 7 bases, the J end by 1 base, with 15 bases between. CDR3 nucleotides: TGTGCCACCAGGGGATCCGGGGACTTCCAAGAGACCCAGTACTTC. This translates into CATRGSGDFQETQYF.

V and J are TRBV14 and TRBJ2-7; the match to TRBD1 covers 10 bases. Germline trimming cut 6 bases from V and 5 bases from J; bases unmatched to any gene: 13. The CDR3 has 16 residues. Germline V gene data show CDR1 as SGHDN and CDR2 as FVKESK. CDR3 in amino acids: CASRPHRTGGSHEQYF. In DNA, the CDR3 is TGTGCCAGCAGGCCCCACCGGACAGGGGGAAGTCACGAGCAGTACTTC.

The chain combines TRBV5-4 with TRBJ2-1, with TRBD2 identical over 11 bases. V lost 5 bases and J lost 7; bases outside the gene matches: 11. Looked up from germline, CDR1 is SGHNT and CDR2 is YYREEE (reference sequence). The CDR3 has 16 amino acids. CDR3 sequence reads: CASRLATSGEGNEQFF. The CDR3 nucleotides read TGTGCCAGCAGGCTCGCGACTAGCGGGGAGGGTAATGAGCAGTTCTTC.

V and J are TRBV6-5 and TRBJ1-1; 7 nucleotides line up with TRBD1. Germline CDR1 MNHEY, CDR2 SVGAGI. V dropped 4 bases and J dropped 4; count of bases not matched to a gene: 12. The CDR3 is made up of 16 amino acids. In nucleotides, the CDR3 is TGTGCCAGCAGTTCCAACTCCATCAACAGGGGCACTGAAGCTTTCTTT. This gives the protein CASSSNSINRGTEAFF.

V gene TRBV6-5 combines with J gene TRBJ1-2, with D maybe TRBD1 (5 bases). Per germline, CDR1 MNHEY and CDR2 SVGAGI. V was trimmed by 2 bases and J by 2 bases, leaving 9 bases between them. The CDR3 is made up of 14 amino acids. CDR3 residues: CASSYGGGNYGYTF. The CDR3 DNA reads TGTGCCAGCAGTTACGGGGGAGGAAACTATGGCTACACCTTC.